This T cell receptor beta chain came from a study of blood T cell repertoires in COVID-19. Whole-study context: Sites in the United States, Italy and Spain provided acute and convalescent COVID-19 samples. From T cells, B-cell-depleted T cells, or PBMCs came the material, which was cDNA or gDNA.

In the original analysis: Amplification of reference gene primers was used by the study to estimate nucleated cell counts. TCRdb keeps only in-frame clones here, not all; method: immunoSEQ multiplex PCR. V and J calls plus clone size are reproduced from that table; the DNA served to infer D and trimming. The sample carries 90,000 to 120,000 clones, almost 85% recorded once. Germline values: CDR1 LGHNA, CDR2 YSLEER. Losses at the gene ends were 3 bases for V and 7 bases for J; bases not matched to a gene: 2. This CDR3 comprises 14 residues. The source is a human donor in a cohort sampled during active COVID-19. The chain uses TRBV4-3 and TRBJ2-1; TRBD2 matches 11 bases. The specimen sequenced was peripheral blood. The CDR3 coding sequence is TGCGCCAGCAGCCAGGGACTAGCGGAAAATGAGCAGTTCTTC. The encoded protein is CASSQGLAENEQFF.